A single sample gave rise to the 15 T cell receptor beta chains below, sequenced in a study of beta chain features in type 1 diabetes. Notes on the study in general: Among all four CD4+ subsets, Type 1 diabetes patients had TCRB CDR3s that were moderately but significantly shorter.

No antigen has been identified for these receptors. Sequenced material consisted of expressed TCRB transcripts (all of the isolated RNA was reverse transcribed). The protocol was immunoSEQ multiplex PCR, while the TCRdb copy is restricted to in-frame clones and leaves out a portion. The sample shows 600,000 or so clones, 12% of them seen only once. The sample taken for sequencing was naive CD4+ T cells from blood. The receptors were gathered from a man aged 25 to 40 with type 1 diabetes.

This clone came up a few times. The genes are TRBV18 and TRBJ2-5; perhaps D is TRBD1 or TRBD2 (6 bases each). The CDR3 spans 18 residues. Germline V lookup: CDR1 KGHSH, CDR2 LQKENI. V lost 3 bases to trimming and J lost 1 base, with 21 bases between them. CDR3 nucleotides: TGTGCCAGCTCACCTGCTACAGGGTCGGTGGGACTCCAAGAGACCCAGTACTTC. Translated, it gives CASSPATGSVGLQETQYF.

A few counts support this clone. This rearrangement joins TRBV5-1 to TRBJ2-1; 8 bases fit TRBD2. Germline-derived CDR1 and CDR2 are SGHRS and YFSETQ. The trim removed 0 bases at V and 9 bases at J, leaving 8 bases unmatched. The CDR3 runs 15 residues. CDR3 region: CASSLGSSGEGEQFF. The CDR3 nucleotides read TGCGCCAGCAGCTTGGGAAGTAGCGGGGAGGGTGAGCAGTTCTTC.

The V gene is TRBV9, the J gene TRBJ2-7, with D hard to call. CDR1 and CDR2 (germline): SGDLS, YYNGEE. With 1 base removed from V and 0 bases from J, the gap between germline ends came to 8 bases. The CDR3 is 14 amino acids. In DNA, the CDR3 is TGTGCCAGCAGCGTAACGACGAGCTCCTACGAGCAGTACTTC. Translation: CASSVTTSSYEQYF.

The CDR3 spells CASSVEGEGNQPQHF. The CDR3 coding sequence is TGTGCCAGCAGCGTAGAAGGGGAAGGCAATCAGCCCCAGCATTTT. The gene calls are TRBV9 and TRBJ1-5, with a weak D call TRBD1 (5 bases). V lost 0 bases to trimming and J lost 2 bases, with 9 bases between them. Germline CDR1 is SGDLS and CDR2 is YYNGEE. The CDR3 has 15 amino acids.

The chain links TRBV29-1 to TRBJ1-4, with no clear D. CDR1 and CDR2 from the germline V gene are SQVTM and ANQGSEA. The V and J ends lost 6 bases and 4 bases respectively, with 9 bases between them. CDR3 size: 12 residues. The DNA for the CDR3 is TGCAGCGTGGAGGGCAGTAATGAAAAACTGTTTTTT. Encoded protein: CSVEGSNEKLFF.

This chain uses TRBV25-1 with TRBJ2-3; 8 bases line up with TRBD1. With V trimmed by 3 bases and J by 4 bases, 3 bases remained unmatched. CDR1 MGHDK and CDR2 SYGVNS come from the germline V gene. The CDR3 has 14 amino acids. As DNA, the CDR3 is TGTGCCAGCAGTGACCCAGGGGGCGCAGATACGCAGTATTTT. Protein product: CASSDPGGADTQYF.

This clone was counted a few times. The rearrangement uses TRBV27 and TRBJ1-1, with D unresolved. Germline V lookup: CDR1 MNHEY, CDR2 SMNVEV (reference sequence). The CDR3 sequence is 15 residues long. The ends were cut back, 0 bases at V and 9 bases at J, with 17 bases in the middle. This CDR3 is CASSLSEGVRAKAFF. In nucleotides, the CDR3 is TGTGCCAGCAGTTTATCTGAGGGAGTGCGTGCAAAAGCTTTCTTT.

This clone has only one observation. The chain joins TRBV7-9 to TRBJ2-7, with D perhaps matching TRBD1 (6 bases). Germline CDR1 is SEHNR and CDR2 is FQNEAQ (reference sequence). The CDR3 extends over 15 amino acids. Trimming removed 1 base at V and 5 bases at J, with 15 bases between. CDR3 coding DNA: TGTGCCAGCAGCTTAGAAGGCGTCAGGGGCAACGAGCAGTACTTC. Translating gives CASSLEGVRGNEQYF.

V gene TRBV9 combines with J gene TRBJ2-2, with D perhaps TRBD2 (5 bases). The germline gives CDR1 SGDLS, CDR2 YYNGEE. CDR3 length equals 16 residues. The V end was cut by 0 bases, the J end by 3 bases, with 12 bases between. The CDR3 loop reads CASSVEVPGYTGELFF. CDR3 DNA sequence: TGTGCCAGCAGCGTAGAAGTACCGGGGTACACCGGGGAGCTGTTTTTT.

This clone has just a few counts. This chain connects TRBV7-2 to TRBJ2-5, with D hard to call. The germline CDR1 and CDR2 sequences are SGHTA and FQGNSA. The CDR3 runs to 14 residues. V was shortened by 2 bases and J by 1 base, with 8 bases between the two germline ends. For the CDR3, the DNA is TGTGCCAGCAGCTTATCGGCAGCCCAAGAGACCCAGTACTTC. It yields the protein CASSLSAAQETQYF. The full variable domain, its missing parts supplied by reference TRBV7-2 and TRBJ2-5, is GAGVSQSPSNKVTEKGKDVELRCDPISGHTALYWYRQSLGQGLEFLIYFQGNSAPDKSGLPSDRFSAERTGGSVSTLTIQRTQQEDSAVYLCASSLSAAQETQYFGPGTRLLVL.

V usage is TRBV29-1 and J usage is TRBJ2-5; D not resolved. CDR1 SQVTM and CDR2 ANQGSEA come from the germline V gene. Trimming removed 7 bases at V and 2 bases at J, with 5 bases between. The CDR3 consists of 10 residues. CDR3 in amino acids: CSASQETQYF. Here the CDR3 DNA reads TGCAGCGCCAGTCAAGAGACCCAGTACTTC.

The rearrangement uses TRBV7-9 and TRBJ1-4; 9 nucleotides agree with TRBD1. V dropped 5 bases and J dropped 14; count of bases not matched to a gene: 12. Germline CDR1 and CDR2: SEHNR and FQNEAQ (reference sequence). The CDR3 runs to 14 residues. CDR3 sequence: CASSVGQGLGTLFF. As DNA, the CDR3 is TGTGCCAGCAGCGTGGGACAGGGACTAGGGACTCTGTTTTTT.

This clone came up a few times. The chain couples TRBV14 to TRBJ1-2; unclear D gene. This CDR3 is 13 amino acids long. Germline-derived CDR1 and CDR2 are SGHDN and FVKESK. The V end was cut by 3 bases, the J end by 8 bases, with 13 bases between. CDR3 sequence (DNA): TGTGCCAGCAGCCATAGGCAGCGTCAGGGCTACACCTTC. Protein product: CASSHRQRQGYTF.

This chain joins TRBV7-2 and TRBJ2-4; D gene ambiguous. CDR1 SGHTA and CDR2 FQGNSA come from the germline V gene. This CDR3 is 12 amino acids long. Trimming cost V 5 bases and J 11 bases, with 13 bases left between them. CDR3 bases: TGTGCCAGCAGCGACGATGGCCCCCTTCAGTACTTC. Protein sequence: CASSDDGPLQYF. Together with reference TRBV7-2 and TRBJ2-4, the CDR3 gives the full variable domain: GAGVSQSPSNKVTEKGKDVELRCDPISGHTALYWYRQSLGQGLEFLIYFQGNSAPDKSGLPSDRFSAERTGGSVSTLTIQRTQQEDSAVYLCASSDDGPLQYFGAGTRLSVL.

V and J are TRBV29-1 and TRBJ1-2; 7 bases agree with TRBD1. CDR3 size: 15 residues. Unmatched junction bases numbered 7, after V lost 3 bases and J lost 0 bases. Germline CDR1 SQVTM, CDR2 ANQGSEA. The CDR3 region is CSVDRQGDANYGYTF. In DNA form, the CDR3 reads TGCAGCGTTGATCGACAGGGTGATGCTAACTATGGCTACACCTTC.